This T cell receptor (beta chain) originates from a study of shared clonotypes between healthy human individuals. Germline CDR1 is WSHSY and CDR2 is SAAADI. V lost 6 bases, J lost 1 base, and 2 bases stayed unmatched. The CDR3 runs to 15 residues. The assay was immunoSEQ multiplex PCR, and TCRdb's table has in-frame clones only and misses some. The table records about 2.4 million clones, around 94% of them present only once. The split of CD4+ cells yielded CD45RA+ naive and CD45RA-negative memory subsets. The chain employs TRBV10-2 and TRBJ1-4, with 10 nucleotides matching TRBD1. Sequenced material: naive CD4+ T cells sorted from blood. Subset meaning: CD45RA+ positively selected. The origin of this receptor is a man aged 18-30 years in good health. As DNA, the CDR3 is TGCGCCAGCAGCTGGACAGGGGGAACTAATGAAAAACTGTTTTTT. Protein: CASSWTGGTNEKLFF.